The 3 T cell receptor beta chains listed next were all sequenced from one sample in a study of CD8 T cells in Susac syndrome (dated by TCRdb to about 2019). Receptor libraries were prepared by the immunoSEQ multiplex PCR assay. RNA was extracted using the RNeasy kit, and about 0.5 to 1 ug of the RNA was reverse transcribed with random hexamers. The public reads were reprocessed in TCRdb via fastp at Q25 and MiXCR, keeping in-frame beta chains. Each CDR3 protein gets just one entry, which takes the most common genes and DNA from the rows behind it. This sample comprises under 150,000 distinct CDR3 sequences, 85% to 95% of them detected only once. More than 0.14% of the sample comes from the top ten. The specimen sequenced was CD4+ T cells from PBMCs. These receptors were obtained from a human donor with Susac syndrome.

V gene TRBV20-1 combines with J gene TRBJ2-1; 8 bases are a match to TRBD1. The CDR3 has 15 amino acids. Per germline, CDR1 DFQATT and CDR2 SNEGSKA (reference sequence). V shed 4 bases and J 0 bases; nucleotides not matched to a gene: 5. CDR3 coding DNA: TGCAGTGCTACCCGGACAGGGCGCTCCTACAATGAGCAGTTCTTC. Residues: CSATRTGRSYNEQFF.

The chain employs TRBV7-8 and TRBJ1-2, with D possibly being TRBD1 (6 bases). This CDR3 contains 14 residues. From germline, CDR1 is SGHVS and CDR2 FQNEAQ. The V and J ends lost 4 bases and 6 bases respectively, with 15 bases between them. The CDR3 nucleotides are TGTGCCAGCAGCTCGCGGGGGGGCTTAAATGGCTACACCTTC. It is translated as CASSSRGGLNGYTF.

The J gene is TRBJ1-1, the V gene TRBV5-1; D remains unclear. Germline V gives CDR1 SGHRS, CDR2 YFSETQ. The CDR3 sequence is 14 residues long. V was cut by 5 bases and J by 1 base, with 12 bases left in between. The CDR3 sequence is CASSLIPGNTEAFF. CDR3 coding DNA: TGCGCCAGCAGTCTCATACCGGGGAACACTGAAGCTTTCTTT.